This section outlines one T cell receptor (beta chain) sequence together with its context. Sequencing was performed with immunoSEQ multiplex PCR; in TCRdb, only in-frame clones are kept and a portion is missing. The data hold under 450,000 clones, with about 80% observed a single time. This specimen belongs to a study of blood T cell repertoires in COVID-19. About the study: The origin of the acute and convalescent COVID-19 samples was the United States, Italy and Spain. Sources were T cells, B-cell-depleted T cells, or PBMCs; the material itself was cDNA or gDNA.

V lost 6 bases and J lost 11, with 13 bases in between. CDR3 length: 11 residues. Sequencing input: peripheral blood. The chain combines TRBV12-3 or TRBV12-4 with TRBJ1-1; D is unclear. This TCR derives from a human donor with acute or convalescent COVID-19. The donor label of this sample is uncertain. CDR3 DNA: TGTGCCAGCAGCCCGGGGTATTCGGCTTTCTTT. As protein: CASSPGYSAFF.